This entry lists 28 T cell receptor beta chains sequenced from one sample in a study of OX40 agonist ivuxolimab in advanced cancers. The protocol was immunoSEQ multiplex PCR, while the TCRdb copy is restricted to in-frame clones and leaves out a portion. The sample carries 100,000 to 110,000 clones, about nine tenths recorded once. The source was CD4+ or CD8+ T cells sorted from blood, collected in a trial of the OX40 agonist ivuxolimab. These receptors all come from an adult with an advanced solid tumor such as melanoma, head and neck, liver or kidney cancer.

This clone was seen only once. The rearrangement joins TRBV5-1 to TRBJ1-3, with D possibly being TRBD1 (5 bases). This CDR3 has 16 residues. The germline V and J ends were trimmed by 2 bases and 1 base, with 13 bases remaining between them. Germline V gene lookup returns CDR1 SGHRS and CDR2 YFSETQ. The CDR3 sequence is CASSFAGSGSGNTIYF. CDR3 in DNA: TGCGCCAGCAGCTTTGCAGGGTCCGGGTCTGGAAACACCATATATTTT.

In this sample, this clone turned up a few times. CDR3 amino acids: CASRGGQGNYGYTF. As DNA, the CDR3 is TGTGCCAGCAGGGGGGGGCAGGGGAACTATGGCTACACCTTC. The chain employs TRBV6-1 and TRBJ1-2, with D possibly TRBD1 on 6 matching bases. Trimming left V 6 bases short and J 2 bases short, with 13 bases between. The CDR3 contains 14 residues. The germline gives CDR1 MNHNS, CDR2 SASEGT.

The CDR3 sequence is CSVEVRSNQPQHF. The CDR3 DNA follows: TGCAGCGTTGAAGTCCGGAGCAATCAGCCCCAGCATTTT. The V call is TRBV29-1, the J call TRBJ1-5; D gene uncertain. CDR1 SQVTM and CDR2 ANQGSEA come from the germline V gene. With 1 base removed from V and 1 base from J, the gap between germline ends came to 5 bases. The CDR3 length is 13 residues.

The sample holds a few counts of this clone. V is TRBV28 and J is TRBJ1-1; no clear D gene. Trimming took 4 bases from V and 1 from J, leaving 4 bases between them. The CDR3 spans 12 residues. Germline V gene sequence: CDR1 MDHEN, CDR2 SYDVKM. The chain's CDR3 is CASSSGNTEAFF. The CDR3 DNA sequence: TGTGCCAGCAGTTCCGGGAACACTGAAGCTTTCTTT. The full variable domain, completed using reference TRBV28 and TRBJ1-1, is DVKVTQSSRYLVKRTGEKVFLECVQDMDHENMFWYRQDPGLGLRLIYFSYDVKMKEKGDIPEGYSVSREKKERFSLILESASTNQTSMYLCASSSGNTEAFFGQGTRLTVV.

This chain links TRBV28 with TRBJ2-1; possibly TRBD2 for D (5 bases). The CDR3 totals 12 residues. V lost 7 bases to trimming and J lost 9 bases, with 13 bases between them. Germline CDR1 and CDR2: MDHEN and SYDVKM. The CDR3 loop reads CASTTTEGEQFF. The DNA for the CDR3 is TGTGCCAGCACCACCACAGAGGGTGAGCAGTTCTTC.

The CDR3 DNA reads as TGTGCCAGCAGTCTCCTGATGAACACTGAAGCTTTCTTT. Its translation: CASSLLMNTEAFF. V gene TRBV27 combines with J gene TRBJ1-1; D is uncertain. V was clipped by 5 bases and J by 0 bases, with 7 bases between them. There are 13 residues in the CDR3. Germline loops: CDR1 MNHEY, CDR2 SMNVEV (reference sequence).

The CDR3 DNA is TGTGCCAGCAGCCCAAACAGGGGGGGCGAGCAGTACTTC. Its translation is CASSPNRGGEQYF. The V call is TRBV11-1, the J call TRBJ2-7, with D tentatively TRBD1 (8 bases). Trimming stripped 5 bases from V and 6 bases from J, with 14 bases between. The CDR3 totals 13 residues. The germline gives CDR1 SGHAT, CDR2 FQDESV (reference sequence).

The chain recombines TRBV11-2 with TRBJ2-7; D possibly corresponds to TRBD2 (7 bases). V was clipped by 6 bases and J by 0 bases, with 12 bases between them. Germline V gene data show CDR1 as SGHAT and CDR2 as FQNNGV. The CDR3 contains 14 residues. The CDR3 sequence: CASRRGASSYEQYF. CDR3 DNA: TGTGCCAGCAGACGGGGGGCTAGCTCCTACGAGCAGTACTTC.

This clone was detected only a few times. The chain carries TRBV2 and TRBJ2-1; D gene ambiguous. Deletions cut 7 bases from V and 8 bases from J, with 9 bases between. The germline V gene encodes CDR1 SNHLY and CDR2 FYNNEI. The CDR3 totals 11 residues. The CDR3 here is CASTLEYEQFF. CDR3 nucleotides: TGTGCCAGCACCCTAGAGTATGAGCAGTTCTTC.

The chain is built from TRBV5-1 and TRBJ1-2; no firm D call. The CDR3 loop spans 13 amino acids. CDR1 SGHRS and CDR2 YFSETQ come from the germline V gene. The ends were cut back, 7 bases at V and 8 bases at J, with 18 bases in the middle. CDR3 nucleotides: TGCGCCAGCTGGGATGACCTACGTGGGGGCTACACCTTC. It specifies CASWDDLRGGYTF. Using reference TRBV5-1 and TRBJ1-2 for the parts outside the CDR3, the full variable domain is KAGVTQTPRYLIKTRGQQVTLSCSPISGHRSVSWYQQTPGQGLQFLFEYFSETQRNKGNFPGRFSGRQFSNSRSEMNVSTLELGDSALYLCASWDDLRGGYTFGSGTRLTVV.

This rearrangement joins TRBV13 to TRBJ1-4; TRBD1 matches 8 bases. The length of the CDR3 is 16 residues. The V gene end was trimmed by 4 bases and the J gene end by 0 bases; junction bases not matched to a gene: 4. Germline CDR1 reads PRHDT; CDR2 reads FYEKMQ (reference sequence). The CDR3 spells CASSSQGGSTNEKLFF. The CDR3 bases are TGTGCCAGCAGCTCACAGGGGGGATCAACTAATGAAAAACTGTTTTTT.

This chain connects TRBV28 to TRBJ2-6, with 7 bases identical to TRBD2. This CDR3 has 18 residues. CDR1 is MDHEN and CDR2 is SYDVKM in the germline V gene. With 5 bases clipped from V and 2 bases from J, the junction kept 12 bases outside the gene matches. CDR3 nucleotide sequence: TGTGCCAGCAGTCCCTGGGGGGGTTTAGGAGCTGGGGCCAACGTCCTGACTTTC. It codes for CASSPWGGLGAGANVLTF.

The chain uses TRBV30 and TRBJ1-4, with D unclear. Germline values: CDR1 GTSNPN, CDR2 SVGIG (reference sequence). This CDR3 spans 13 amino acids. The ends were cut back, 0 bases at V and 8 bases at J, with 10 bases in the middle. The CDR3 reads CAWSVERREKLFF. In nucleotides, the CDR3 is TGTGCCTGGAGTGTCGAGCGTAGAGAAAAACTGTTTTTT.

This rearrangement joins TRBV11-3 to TRBJ2-1; weak D call: TRBD1 (6 bases). V was shortened by 5 bases and J by 3 bases, with 14 bases between the two germline ends. This CDR3 comprises 15 residues. Germline V lookup: CDR1 SGHNT, CDR2 YENEEA. The CDR3 DNA follows: TGTGCCAGCAGCCGGACAGCAAGCCTCTACAATGAGCAGTTCTTC. This codes for CASSRTASLYNEQFF.

This sequence joins TRBV6-1 and TRBJ1-6, with a tentative D call TRBD1 (5 bases). The CDR3 totals 14 residues. Germline V gene sequence: CDR1 MNHNS, CDR2 SASEGT. V was clipped by 8 bases and J by 6 bases, with 14 bases between them. DNA for the CDR3: TGTGCCAGCGATAGGGACGTACTTAATTCACCCCTCCACTTT. Its translation: CASDRDVLNSPLHF.

DNA for the CDR3: TGCGCCAGCAGCGGTCTTAATAGCGCTTCCTACAATGAGCAGTTCTTC. Protein sequence: CASSGLNSASYNEQFF. The chain joins TRBV5-1 to TRBJ2-1; a weak D match, TRBD2 (5 bases). CDR1 and CDR2 (germline): SGHRS, YFSETQ. CDR3 length: 16 amino acids. Trimming left V 4 bases short and J 1 base short, with 15 bases between.

This clone was detected only a few times. CDR3 region: CASSMGQRETQYF. CDR3 nucleotide sequence: TGTGCCAGCAGCATGGGACAGCGGGAGACCCAGTACTTC. This sequence joins TRBV2 and TRBJ2-5; 7 positions match TRBD1. The germline gives CDR1 SNHLY, CDR2 FYNNEI. Trimming took 6 bases from V and 5 from J; bases not matched to a gene: 6. This CDR3 contains 13 residues.

This clone was found a few times. V and J are TRBV5-1 and TRBJ1-2, with D perhaps matching TRBD1 (6 bases). Trimming took off 1 base at V and 7 bases at J, with 14 bases between the two ends. CDR3 size: 14 residues. Germline V gives CDR1 SGHRS, CDR2 YFSETQ. DNA for the CDR3: TGCGCCAGCAGCTTGAAACAGGGACTTAGTGGCTACACCTTC. This translates into CASSLKQGLSGYTF.

This chain joins TRBV5-4 and TRBJ2-2; a weak D match, TRBD2 (5 bases). V was clipped by 4 bases and J by 5 bases, with 9 bases between them. This CDR3 is 13 amino acids long. The germline V gene encodes CDR1 SGHNT and CDR2 YYREEE (reference sequence). The CDR3 region is CASSPLATGELFF. DNA of the CDR3: TGTGCCAGCAGCCCCCTAGCAACCGGGGAGCTGTTTTTT.

This clone was recorded a few times. The chain couples TRBV6-5 to TRBJ1-2; tentatively, D is TRBD1 (5 bases). The V end lost 0 bases, the J end lost 5 bases, and 10 bases lay between the germline ends. The CDR3 sequence is 14 residues long. The germline V gene encodes CDR1 MNHEY and CDR2 SVGAGI. Here the CDR3 DNA reads TGTGCCAGCAGTTACTCGAATAGACAGTATGGCTACACCTTC. Protein product: CASSYSNRQYGYTF.

J is TRBJ2-7 and V is TRBV6-1; no clear D gene. The germline V and J ends were trimmed by 3 bases and 3 bases, with 15 bases remaining between them. CDR1 and CDR2 from the germline V gene are MNHNS and SASEGT. There are 15 residues in the CDR3. Here the CDR3 DNA reads TGTGCCAGCAGTGATTTCTCGGCGAATCACTACGAGCAGTACTTC. This codes for CASSDFSANHYEQYF.

This clone appeared once. The rearrangement uses TRBV11-2 and TRBJ1-1; weak D call: TRBD1 (5 bases). Trimming left V 5 bases short and J 1 base short, with 8 bases between. The CDR3 has 13 residues. CDR1 is SGHAT and CDR2 is FQNNGV in the germline V gene. CDR3 sequence (DNA): TGTGCCAGCAGCCAAGGACAGAACACTGAAGCTTTCTTT. The encoded protein is CASSQGQNTEAFF. Looking up the rest from reference TRBV11-2 and TRBJ1-1 gives the full variable domain: EAGVAQSPRYKIIEKRQSVAFWCNPISGHATLYWYQQILGQGPKLLIQFQNNGVVDDSQLPKDRFSAERLKGVDSTLKIQPAKLEDSAVYLCASSQGQNTEAFFGQGTRLTVV.

The J gene is TRBJ1-5, the V gene TRBV7-8, with 9 bases fitting TRBD1. J lost 4 bases, V lost 4 bases, and 5 bases had no gene match. This CDR3 spans 15 amino acids. The germline V gene has CDR1 SGHVS and CDR2 FQNEAQ. CDR3 in amino acids: CASSSRGTGNQPQHF. The CDR3 DNA reads as TGTGCCAGCAGCTCTAGGGGGACAGGGAATCAGCCCCAGCATTTT. Drawing the rest from reference TRBV7-8 and TRBJ1-5, the complete variable domain is GAGVSQSPRYKVAKRGQDVALRCDPISGHVSLFWYQQALGQGPEFLTYFQNEAQLDKSGLPSDRFFAERPEGSVSTLKIQRTQQEDSAVYLCASSSRGTGNQPQHFGDGTRLSIL.

The chain carries TRBV5-1 and TRBJ2-1; 8 bases line up with TRBD2. The CDR3 contains 14 residues. The V gene end was trimmed by 4 bases and the J gene end by 6 bases; junction bases not matched to a gene: 6. Germline CDR1 is SGHRS and CDR2 is YFSETQ. The CDR3 reads CASSTGGAGNEQFF. CDR3 nucleotide sequence: TGCGCCAGCAGCACCGGGGGGGCTGGCAATGAGCAGTTCTTC.

This rearrangement joins TRBV28 to TRBJ1-1; D is possibly TRBD1 (6 bases). The CDR3 is made up of 16 amino acids. Between the trimmed V and J ends, which lost 4 bases and 0 bases, there was a span of 15 bases. Germline CDR1 reads MDHEN; CDR2 reads SYDVKM. CDR3 sequence reads: CASSSKGHFMNTEAFF. The CDR3 coding sequence is TGTGCCAGCAGTTCTAAGGGACACTTCATGAACACTGAAGCTTTCTTT.

The chain uses TRBV30 and TRBJ2-2, with a weak D call TRBD1 (6 bases). CDR3 length: 15 residues. CDR1 GTSNPN and CDR2 SVGIG come from the germline V gene (reference sequence). The V end was cut by 0 bases, the J end by 4 bases, with 12 bases between. The CDR3 sequence is CAWSVLGGGTGELFF. CDR3 in DNA: TGTGCCTGGAGTGTACTTGGGGGCGGCACCGGGGAGCTGTTTTTT. The whole variable domain, remainder taken from reference TRBV30 and TRBJ2-2, is SQTIHQWPATLVQPVGSPLSLECTVEGTSNPNLYWYRQAAGRGLQLLFYSVGIGQISSEVPQNLSASRPQDRQFILSSKKLLLSDSGFYLCAWSVLGGGTGELFFGEGSRLTVL.

V gene TRBV30 combines with J gene TRBJ1-1; no firm D call. The CDR3 extends over 13 amino acids. CDR1 is GTSNPN, CDR2 SVGIG, per germline (reference sequence). V was pared by 2 bases and J by 1 base, with 8 bases between. CDR3 coding DNA: TGTGCCTGGAGTCCCCAAAGGAACACTGAAGCTTTCTTT. Its translation is CAWSPQRNTEAFF.

The CDR3 sequence: CASSLNPLSDTQYF. Written as DNA, the CDR3 is TGTGCCAGCAGCTTGAACCCCTTATCGGATACGCAGTATTTT. The chain is built from TRBV5-6 and TRBJ2-3, with D unresolved. The CDR3 spans 14 residues. CDR1 and CDR2 from the germline V gene are SGHDT and YYEEEE. V gave up 1 base and J gave up 6 bases, with 12 bases separating them.